A single sample is the source of the 10 T cell receptor beta chains below, sequenced in a study of CD8 T cells in Susac syndrome. RNA in amounts of roughly 0.45 to 1 ug was reverse transcribed with random hexamers. Each CDR3 protein gets one entry after TCRdb re-called the immunoSEQ multiplex PCR reads with MiXCR. The top ten hold approximately 0.18% of the sample, which has approximately 300,000 distinct CDR3 sequences, approximately 90% seen once. The sample consisted of CD8+ T cells from PBMCs. Every receptor here comes from a human donor with multiple sclerosis.

The J gene is TRBJ2-1, the V gene TRBV4-2; 11 positions match TRBD2. V dropped 1 base and J dropped 4; count of bases not matched to a gene: 3. The germline V gene has CDR1 LGHNA and CDR2 YNFKEQ. The CDR3 contains 16 residues. This chain's CDR3 is CASSQVGTSGYNEQFF. The DNA for the CDR3 is TGTGCCAGCAGCCAAGTTGGGACTAGCGGATACAATGAGCAGTTCTTC.

V gene TRBV6-6 combines with J gene TRBJ2-7; no reliable D call. The CDR3 is 15 residues long. V lost 1 base to trimming and J lost 2 bases, with 12 bases between them. Per germline, CDR1 MNHNY and CDR2 SVGAGI (reference sequence). CDR3 amino acids: CASSYLVGNTYEQYF. The CDR3 DNA sequence: TGTGCCAGCAGTTACTTAGTAGGGAATACCTACGAGCAGTACTTC.

The chain is built from TRBV12-3 or TRBV12-4 and TRBJ1-5; D is possibly TRBD1 (5 bases). The V end was cut by 3 bases, the J end by 4 bases, with 13 bases between. The CDR3 has 15 amino acids. CDR3 in DNA: TGTGCCAGCAGTTTGGAGGGACTAGGGAATCAGCCCCAGCATTTT. Translation gives CASSLEGLGNQPQHF.

The chain employs TRBV7-3 and TRBJ2-3; D not certain. The CDR3 extends over 15 amino acids. From germline, CDR1 is SGHTA and CDR2 FQGTGA. The V gene lost 4 bases and the J gene lost 7 bases, with 18 bases spanning the gap. The CDR3 DNA reads TGTGCCAGCAGCTCGACTGTAGGATTCGATAATACGCAGTATTTT. Translation: CASSSTVGFDNTQYF.

V and J are TRBV30 and TRBJ2-3; TRBD1 matches 8 bases. Germline CDR1 GTSNPN, CDR2 SVGIG (reference sequence). V shed 5 bases and J 5 bases; nucleotides not matched to a gene: 9. The CDR3 is 14 residues long. This CDR3 is CAWEGAGGLDTQYF. CDR3 in DNA: TGTGCCTGGGAGGGGGCAGGGGGCTTAGATACGCAGTATTTT.

This clonotype has just a few counts. The chain carries TRBV11-3 and TRBJ2-1; 10 bases match TRBD2. The V gene's germline CDR1 is SGHNT and CDR2 YENEEA. J gave up 10 bases and V 1 base, and 7 bases lay outside the gene matches. The CDR3 sequence is 15 residues long. The CDR3 sequence is CASSLGLAGALEQFF. The CDR3 DNA is TGTGCCAGCAGCTTAGGGCTAGCGGGAGCCCTGGAGCAGTTCTTC.

This chain connects TRBV9 to TRBJ2-7; perhaps TRBD1 as D (5 bases). Trimming left V 3 bases short and J 5 bases short, with 9 bases between. The CDR3 length is 12 residues. Germline assignment: CDR1 SGDLS and CDR2 YYNGEE. CDR3 nucleotide sequence: TGTGCCAGCAGCGCCAGGGTGGACGAGCAGTACTTC. Its translation: CASSARVDEQYF.

This chain links TRBV29-1 with TRBJ2-2; no definite D call. With 7 bases removed from V and 5 bases from J, the gap between germline ends came to 14 bases. Germline V gene sequence: CDR1 SQVTM, CDR2 ANQGSEA. CDR3 length: 13 amino acids. The chain's CDR3 is CSAVPVETGELFF. CDR3 coding DNA: TGCAGCGCCGTCCCTGTGGAAACCGGGGAGCTGTTTTTT.

The chain employs TRBV10-3 and TRBJ2-3; a weak D match, TRBD1 (5 bases). The CDR3 spans 14 residues. V was pared by 7 bases and J by 4 bases, with 15 bases between. Germline CDR1 is ENHRY and CDR2 is SYGVKD. CDR3 protein: CAITLGEGADTQYF. The CDR3 DNA reads TGTGCCATCACCTTAGGGGAAGGGGCAGATACGCAGTATTTT.

The chain employs TRBV5-1 and TRBJ2-1, with TRBD2 identical over 12 bases. The germline V gene has CDR1 SGHRS and CDR2 YFSETQ. The CDR3 contains 18 residues. Trimming removed 4 bases from V and 0 bases from J; junction bases left unmatched: 8. CDR3 nucleotide sequence: TGCGCCAGCAGCCCCAGACTAGCGGGAGAGAGCTCCTACAATGAGCAGTTCTTC. Its translation: CASSPRLAGESSYNEQFF. The entire variable domain, with the rest obtained from reference TRBV5-1 and TRBJ2-1, is as follows: KAGVTQTPRYLIKTRGQQVTLSCSPISGHRSVSWYQQTPGQGLQFLFEYFSETQRNKGNFPGRFSGRQFSNSRSEMNVSTLELGDSALYLCASSPRLAGESSYNEQFFGPGTRLTVL.